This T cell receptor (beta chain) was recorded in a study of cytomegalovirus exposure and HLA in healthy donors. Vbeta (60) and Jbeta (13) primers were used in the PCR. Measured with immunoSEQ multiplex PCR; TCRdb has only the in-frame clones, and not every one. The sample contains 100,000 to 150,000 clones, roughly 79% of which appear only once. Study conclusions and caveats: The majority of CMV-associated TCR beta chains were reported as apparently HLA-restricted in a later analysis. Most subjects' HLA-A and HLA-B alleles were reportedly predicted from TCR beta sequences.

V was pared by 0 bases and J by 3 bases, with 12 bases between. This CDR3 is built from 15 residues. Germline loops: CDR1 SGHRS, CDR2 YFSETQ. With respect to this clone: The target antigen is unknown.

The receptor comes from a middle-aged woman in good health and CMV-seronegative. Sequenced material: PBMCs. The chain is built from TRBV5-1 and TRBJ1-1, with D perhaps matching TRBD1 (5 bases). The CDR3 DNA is TGCGCCAGCAGCTTGGACGGGGGATGGGACACTGAAGCTTTCTTT. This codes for CASSLDGGWDTEAFF.